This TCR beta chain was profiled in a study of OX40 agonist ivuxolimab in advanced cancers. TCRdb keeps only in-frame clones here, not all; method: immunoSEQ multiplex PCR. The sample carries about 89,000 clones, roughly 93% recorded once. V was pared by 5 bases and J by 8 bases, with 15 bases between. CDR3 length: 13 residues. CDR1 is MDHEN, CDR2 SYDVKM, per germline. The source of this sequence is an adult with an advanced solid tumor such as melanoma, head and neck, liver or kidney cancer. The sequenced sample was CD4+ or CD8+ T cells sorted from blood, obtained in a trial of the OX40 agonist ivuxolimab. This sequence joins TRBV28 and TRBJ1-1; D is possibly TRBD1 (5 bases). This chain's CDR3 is CASSPLPRGEAFF. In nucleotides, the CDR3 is TGTGCCAGCAGTCCCCTCCCGCGGGGGGAAGCTTTCTTT.